The next 10 T cell receptor beta chains were all read from a single sample in a study of early T cells in non-severe SARS-CoV-2 infection. TCRdb analysed the 5' RACE reads with MiXCR anew, one entry per CDR3 protein. The table has about 70,000 distinct CDR3 sequences, about a tenth seen once. Sequencing was performed on whole blood, taken at baseline. These TCRs come from an adult who was a healthcare worker with PCR-confirmed SARS-CoV-2 infection or an uninfected control (not recorded which).

The chain employs TRBV3-1 and TRBJ2-2; D unclear. Trimming shortened V by 5 bases and J by 4 bases, and 8 bases separated the two germline ends. Per germline, CDR1 LGHDT and CDR2 YNNKEL (reference sequence). This CDR3 region has 13 residues. CDR3 sequence reads: CASSSVGTGELFF. The CDR3 DNA follows: TGTGCCAGCAGCTCCGTTGGCACCGGGGAGCTGTTTTTT. The full variable domain, with the rest looked up from reference TRBV3-1 and TRBJ2-2, is DTAVSQTPKYLVTQMGNDKSIKCEQNLGHDTMYWYKQDSKKFLKIMFSYNNKELIINETVPNRFSPKSPDKAHLNLHINSLELGDSAVYFCASSSVGTGELFFGEGSRLTVL.

This CDR3 reads CASSTASGREQFF. Written as DNA, the CDR3 is TGTGCCAGCAGCACCGCTAGCGGGAGAGAGCAGTTCTTC. This rearrangement joins TRBV5-5 to TRBJ2-1; 10 bases are a match to TRBD2. J lost 10 bases, V lost 4 bases, and 5 bases had no gene match. From germline, CDR1 is SGHKS and CDR2 YYEKEE (reference sequence). This CDR3 is 13 amino acids long.

This clonotype was seen just once. A much larger clone lies a single base off, so this may be a read error. The rearrangement links TRBV5-5 to TRBJ1-1; D ambiguous. The CDR3 has 12 amino acids. Germline values: CDR1 SGHKS, CDR2 YYEKEE (reference sequence). V dropped 1 base and J dropped 4 bases, with 5 bases sitting between them. The CDR3 here is CASSLTATEAFF. CDR3 DNA sequence: TGTGCCAGCAGCTTGACTGCCACTGAAGCTTTCTTT.

This clonotype showed up many times. The chain is built from TRBV12-3 or TRBV12-4 and TRBJ1-1; D is uncertain. Trimming stripped 1 base from V and 6 bases from J, with 3 bases between. The CDR3 totals 11 residues. The CDR3: CASSLGSEAFF. The CDR3 DNA follows: TGTGCCAGCAGTTTAGGGTCTGAAGCTTTCTTT.

V is TRBV12-3 or TRBV12-4 and J is TRBJ2-7; no reliable D call. Trimming shortened V by 6 bases and J by 4 bases, and 7 bases separated the two germline ends. This CDR3 region has 11 residues. CDR3 DNA sequence: TGTGCCAGCAGGAAAATGTACGAGCAGTACTTC. This sequence encodes CASRKMYEQYF.

This clonotype was recorded at least ten times. The rearrangement joins TRBV20-1 to TRBJ2-3; no firm D call. The CDR3 has 12 amino acids. V was pared by 5 bases and J by 1 base, with 7 bases between. In germline, CDR1 is DFQATT, CDR2 SNEGSKA (reference sequence). Here the CDR3 reads CSARLGTDTQYF. In nucleotides, the CDR3 is TGCAGTGCTCGACTTGGCACAGATACGCAGTATTTT.

This clonotype was seen at least ten times. The rearrangement uses TRBV20-1 and TRBJ1-6; 8 bases agree with TRBD1. Germline V gene lookup returns CDR1 DFQATT and CDR2 SNEGSKA (reference sequence). The CDR3 extends over 16 amino acids. The junction had 4 bases not matched to a gene; V was cut back by 1 base and J by 2 bases. The CDR3 DNA follows: TGCAGTGCTAGAGCGGCAGGGGGCGCCTATAATTCACCCCTCCACTTT. Translating gives CSARAAGGAYNSPLHF.

This clonotype was seen a few times. CDR3: CASSQLPYNEQFF. DNA for the CDR3: TGTGCCAGCAGTCAGCTACCGTACAATGAGCAGTTCTTC. The chain combines TRBV27 with TRBJ2-1; D uncertain. The CDR3 sequence is 13 residues long. CDR1 and CDR2 (germline): MNHEY, SMNVEV (reference sequence). Trimming cost V 5 bases and J 4 bases, with 9 bases left between them.

This clonotype has a handful of counts. J is TRBJ1-1 and V is TRBV4-2; TRBD1 matches 7 bases. Germline V gives CDR1 LGHNA, CDR2 YNFKEQ. The CDR3 is 14 residues long. Trimming at V came to 4 bases and at J to 1 base, leaving 3 bases not matched to a gene. The CDR3 sequence: CASSRDRSNTEAFF. The DNA of the CDR3 is TGTGCCAGCAGCCGGGACAGATCGAACACTGAAGCTTTCTTT.

This clonotype has at least ten counts. The V gene is TRBV27, the J gene TRBJ1-2; 7 positions agree with TRBD1. CDR3 length: 16 amino acids. Germline V gene lookup returns CDR1 MNHEY and CDR2 SMNVEV (reference sequence). V dropped 6 bases and J dropped 3; count of bases not matched to a gene: 13. CDR3 sequence: CASSPGGEGRYYGYTF. CDR3 coding DNA: TGTGCCAGCAGCCCAGGGGGGGAAGGAAGGTACTATGGCTACACCTTC.